The 17 T cell receptor beta chains in this list originate from one sample, sequenced in a study of T cell responses to AZD1222 COVID-19 vaccine. Data came from immunoSEQ multiplex PCR; TCRdb stores just in-frame clones and leaves some out. The data hold about 170,000 clones, with 87% observed a single time. The sequenced sample was peripheral blood, obtained 28 days after the second AZD1222 dose. Receptors were obtained from an adult who received the AZD1222 COVID-19 vaccine.

The rearrangement uses TRBV6-5 and TRBJ2-5, with D tentatively TRBD2 (5 bases). Trimming took 5 bases from V and 3 from J, leaving 16 bases between them. The germline V gene has CDR1 MNHEY and CDR2 SVGAGI. The CDR3 is made up of 15 amino acids. Here the CDR3 reads CASSPGLGMEETQYF. CDR3 bases: TGTGCCAGCAGTCCCGGACTGGGGATGGAAGAGACCCAGTACTTC.

The chain uses TRBV2 and TRBJ1-6; TRBD1 aligns across 7 bases. CDR1 SNHLY and CDR2 FYNNEI come from the germline V gene. J lost 0 bases, V lost 4 bases, and 12 bases had no gene match. This CDR3 is 19 amino acids long. This CDR3 is CASSVGGGFIISYNSPLHF. DNA for the CDR3: TGTGCCAGCAGTGTTGGAGGGGGCTTTATTATCTCCTATAATTCACCCCTCCACTTT.

The chain links TRBV4-2 to TRBJ1-4, with TRBD1 as a possible D gene (6 bases). This CDR3 comprises 17 residues. Germline V CDR1 and CDR2: LGHNA, YNFKEQ. Trimming removed 5 bases at V and 0 bases at J, with 16 bases between. The CDR3 sequence: CASSYYGQIATNEKLFF. In nucleotides, the CDR3 is TGTGCCAGCAGCTACTATGGACAGATTGCAACTAATGAAAAACTGTTTTTT.

This clone was picked up a small number of times. The V gene is TRBV29-1, the J gene TRBJ1-1, with D perhaps matching TRBD1 (6 bases). Per germline, CDR1 SQVTM and CDR2 ANQGSEA. The CDR3 covers 14 residues. V lost 8 bases and J 11 bases, leaving 27 bases between the germline ends. The CDR3, as DNA: TGCAGCACCATAAAGGACAGCTCAAAGGGGGGGGCTTTCTTT. It codes for CSTIKDSSKGGAFF.

The V and J genes are TRBV9 and TRBJ2-3, with no clear D. The CDR3 is 13 residues long. The germline V gene has CDR1 SGDLS and CDR2 YYNGEE. Deletions cut 2 bases from V and 6 bases from J, with 10 bases between. CDR3 DNA sequence: TGTGCCAGCAGCGTCGGATCTGGGGATACGCAGTATTTT. Translated, it gives CASSVGSGDTQYF.

The genes are TRBV20-1 and TRBJ1-2; unclear D gene. The CDR3 extends over 10 amino acids. V lost 3 bases and J lost 5, with 4 bases in between. Germline V gene data show CDR1 as DFQATT and CDR2 as SNEGSKA (reference sequence). The CDR3 is CSARYYGYTF. The CDR3 DNA follows: TGCAGTGCTAGGTATTATGGCTACACCTTC.

The V and J genes are TRBV12-5 and TRBJ2-5; TRBD2 agrees at 11 bases. J was trimmed by 5 bases and V by 0 bases; bases with no gene match: 5. This CDR3 contains 16 residues. Germline loops: CDR1 LGHNT, CDR2 FRNRAP. The CDR3 is CASGLVLAGGPETQYF. CDR3 sequence (DNA): TGTGCTAGTGGTTTGGTCCTAGCGGGGGGACCCGAGACCCAGTACTTC.

The V gene is TRBV12-3 or TRBV12-4, the J gene TRBJ2-2, with TRBD1 matching over 7 bases. The V segment lost 11 bases and the J segment 4 bases; nucleotides outside the gene matches: 7. This CDR3 spans 13 amino acids. CDR3 coding DNA: TGTGCCGGCGGACAGGCGGGCACCGGGGAGCTGTTTTTT. Translating it yields CAGGQAGTGELFF.

The J gene is TRBJ2-7, the V gene TRBV5-1, with TRBD1 identical over 9 bases. This CDR3 comprises 16 residues. The V gene end was trimmed by 1 base and the J gene end by 4 bases; junction bases not matched to a gene: 9. CDR1 and CDR2 (germline): SGHRS, YFSETQ. Written as DNA, the CDR3 is TGCGCCAGCAGCTTGACCAGTCGGGACAGGGTTTACGAGCAGTACTTC. This gives the protein CASSLTSRDRVYEQYF.

The chain combines TRBV15 with TRBJ1-5; no clear D gene. Germline V gene data show CDR1 as LNHNV and CDR2 as YYDKDF (reference sequence). V shed 5 bases and J shed 2 bases, with 13 bases lying between them. The CDR3 consists of 15 residues. The CDR3 DNA sequence: TGTGCCACCAGCCGAACTGGGTCGGGCAATCAGCCCCAGCATTTT. This translates into CATSRTGSGNQPQHF. Together with reference TRBV15 and TRBJ1-5, the CDR3 gives the full variable domain: DAMVIQNPRYQVTQFGKPVTLSCSQTLNHNVMYWYQQKSSQAPKLLFHYYDKDFNNEADTPDNFQSRRPNTSFCFLDIRSPGLGDTAMYLCATSRTGSGNQPQHFGDGTRLSIL.

The V call is TRBV6-5, the J call TRBJ2-7; 9 bases fit TRBD2. Germline-derived CDR1 and CDR2 are MNHEY and SVGAGI. V shed 2 bases, J shed 5 bases, and the junction held 4 bases outside the gene matches. The CDR3 contains 14 residues. The CDR3 DNA is TGTGCCAGCAGTTACGGGGGGACTAGCCACGAGCAGTACTTC. Its translation is CASSYGGTSHEQYF.

The chain has TRBV2 and TRBJ1-5; no firm D call. Trimming took off 3 bases at V and 7 bases at J, with 7 bases between the two ends. CDR3 size: 12 residues. Looked up from germline, CDR1 is SNHLY and CDR2 is FYNNEI. CDR3 DNA: TGTGCCAGCAGTGATCTGAAACAGCCCCAGCATTTT. Its translation is CASSDLKQPQHF.

The CDR3 DNA sequence: TGTGCCAGCAGCCAATCGTCGGGGGCATTTGAAAAACTGTTTTTT. As protein: CASSQSSGAFEKLFF. The chain recombines TRBV16 with TRBJ1-4; a weak D match, TRBD1 (6 bases). CDR1 is KGHSY and CDR2 is FQNENV in the germline V gene. The CDR3 loop spans 15 amino acids. Trimming removed 0 bases at V and 7 bases at J, with 12 bases between. Drawing the rest from reference TRBV16 and TRBJ1-4, the complete variable domain is GEEVAQTPKHLVRGEGQKAKLYCAPIKGHSYVFWYQQVLKNEFKFLISFQNENVFDETGMPKERFSAKCLPNSPCSLEIQATKLEDSAVYFCASSQSSGAFEKLFFGSGTQLSVL.

This chain uses TRBV18 with TRBJ2-7; D unresolved. The CDR3 has 13 amino acids. Trimming removed 2 bases from V and 3 bases from J, with 8 bases in between. Germline CDR1 is KGHSH and CDR2 is LQKENI. In DNA form, the CDR3 reads TGTGCCAGCTCACCAGTGCCGGGCTACGAGCAGTACTTC. Its protein is CASSPVPGYEQYF.

The chain couples TRBV11-3 to TRBJ2-6, with D possibly called TRBD1 or TRBD2 (6 bases each). There are 15 residues in the CDR3. V shed 8 bases and J shed 4 bases, with 15 bases lying between them. Per germline, CDR1 SGHNT and CDR2 YENEEA. CDR3 DNA: TGTGCCAGCTCAAAGGGGGGATCCGGGGCCAACGTCCTGACTTTC. It specifies CASSKGGSGANVLTF.

The chain combines TRBV5-1 with TRBJ2-5; no clear D gene. Germline CDR1 reads SGHRS; CDR2 reads YFSETQ. CDR3 size: 13 residues. Deletions cut 0 bases from V and 0 bases from J, with 3 bases between. The CDR3 DNA reads as TGCGCCAGCAGCTTGGGGAACCAAGAGACCCAGTACTTC. Translation: CASSLGNQETQYF.

This chain connects TRBV9 to TRBJ2-1; D tentatively fits TRBD1 or TRBD2 (5 bases each). The CDR3 is 13 amino acids. V was trimmed by 4 bases and J by 6 bases, leaving 11 bases between them. The germline V gene has CDR1 SGDLS and CDR2 YYNGEE. The DNA of the CDR3 is TGTGCCAGCAGCCCCTGGGGGAGCAATGAGCAGTTCTTC. It translates to CASSPWGSNEQFF.